These 20 T cell receptor beta chains were sequenced from one sample in a study of OX40 agonist ivuxolimab in advanced cancers. Generated by immunoSEQ multiplex PCR, the TCRdb table keeps only in-frame clones and is missing some. Altogether around 70,000 clones are present, roughly 85% being singletons, with the ten largest covering 4%. The sequencing used CD4+ or CD8+ T cells sorted from blood, collected in a trial of the OX40 agonist ivuxolimab. These receptors all stem from an adult with an advanced solid tumor such as melanoma, head and neck, liver or kidney cancer.

Only a few counts were recorded for this clone. The chain has TRBV20-1 and TRBJ1-1; D not resolved. The CDR3 covers 10 residues. V gave up 5 bases and J gave up 7 bases, with 8 bases separating them. Germline assignment: CDR1 DFQATT and CDR2 SNEGSKA (reference sequence). CDR3 sequence (DNA): TGCAGTGCTCGCCCGGGTGAAGCTTTCTTT. Translating it yields CSARPGEAFF.

J is TRBJ2-7 and V is TRBV5-1; weak D call: TRBD2 (5 bases). The CDR3 contains 13 residues. CDR1 SGHRS and CDR2 YFSETQ come from the germline V gene. V lost 0 bases and J 2 bases, leaving 6 bases between the germline ends. CDR3 region: CASSLGSAYEQYF. Here the CDR3 DNA reads TGCGCCAGCAGCTTGGGTAGCGCCTACGAGCAGTACTTC. The entire variable domain, with the rest obtained from reference TRBV5-1 and TRBJ2-7, is as follows: KAGVTQTPRYLIKTRGQQVTLSCSPISGHRSVSWYQQTPGQGLQFLFEYFSETQRNKGNFPGRFSGRQFSNSRSEMNVSTLELGDSALYLCASSLGSAYEQYFGPGTRLTVT.

A single count supports this clone. The J gene is TRBJ1-1, the V gene TRBV2; no definite D call. The germline V gene encodes CDR1 SNHLY and CDR2 FYNNEI. The V gene lost 3 bases and the J gene lost 5 bases, with 10 bases spanning the gap. There are 13 residues in the CDR3. CDR3 coding DNA: TGTGCCAGCAGTGACAGACTGGGGACTGAAGCTTTCTTT. Residues: CASSDRLGTEAFF. The full variable domain, in which reference TRBV2 and TRBJ1-1 provide the parts outside the CDR3, is EPEVTQTPSHQVTQMGQEVILRCVPISNHLYFYWYRQILGQKVEFLVSFYNNEISEKSEIFDDQFSVERPDGSNFTLKIRSTKLEDSAMYFCASSDRLGTEAFFGQGTRLTVV.

This clone was counted only a few times. The chain carries TRBV29-1 and TRBJ1-2, with TRBD1 identical over 7 bases. Germline V gene lookup returns CDR1 SQVTM and CDR2 ANQGSEA. The length of the CDR3 is 12 residues. The ends lost 4 bases at V and 6 bases at J; junction bases unmatched: 5. This CDR3 reads CSVGRDRDGYTF. CDR3 bases: TGCAGCGTTGGAAGAGACAGGGATGGCTACACCTTC.

V gene TRBV9 combines with J gene TRBJ1-4, with D tentatively TRBD1 (5 bases). The length of the CDR3 is 15 residues. Germline V gene data show CDR1 as SGDLS and CDR2 as YYNGEE. The V end lost 0 bases, the J end lost 8 bases, and 14 bases lay between the germline ends. As DNA, the CDR3 is TGTGCCAGCAGCGTAGGACCAGGGACCCAGGAAAAACTGTTTTTT. The encoded protein is CASSVGPGTQEKLFF.

The rearrangement uses TRBV28 and TRBJ1-6, with TRBD1 identical over 7 bases. Germline V gives CDR1 MDHEN, CDR2 SYDVKM. Trimming removed 7 bases from V and 10 bases from J; junction bases left unmatched: 10. The CDR3 contains 14 residues. The CDR3 reads CASTWDRGLSPLHF. In nucleotides, the CDR3 is TGTGCCAGCACCTGGGACAGAGGACTCTCACCCCTCCACTTT.

The chain has TRBV27 and TRBJ1-4; D remains ambiguous. The CDR3 runs 12 residues. Germline V gene sequence: CDR1 MNHEY, CDR2 SMNVEV (reference sequence). Between the trimmed V and J ends, which lost 6 bases and 8 bases, there was a span of 10 bases. CDR3 sequence (DNA): TGTGCCAGCAGCTCGTTAGGGGAAAAACTGTTTTTT. It specifies CASSSLGEKLFF.

The V and J genes are TRBV11-3 and TRBJ2-1; TRBD2 agrees at 7 bases. Germline V lookup: CDR1 SGHNT, CDR2 YENEEA. Unmatched junction bases numbered 1, after V lost 6 bases and J lost 2 bases. The CDR3 has 13 residues. The CDR3 protein is CASSAGAYNEQFF. In DNA, the CDR3 is TGTGCCAGCAGTGCGGGGGCCTACAATGAGCAGTTCTTC.

This clone was seen only once. This chain uses TRBV5-5 with TRBJ1-6, with a weak D call TRBD1 (5 bases). The CDR3 length is 14 residues. Trimming stripped 1 base from V and 9 bases from J, with 11 bases between. Germline assignment: CDR1 SGHKS and CDR2 YYEKEE (reference sequence). The CDR3 spells CASSLQGVISPLHF. CDR3 nucleotides: TGTGCCAGCAGCTTGCAGGGTGTAATTTCACCCCTCCACTTT.

V is TRBV10-1 and J is TRBJ2-3; 11 nucleotides agree with TRBD2. In germline, CDR1 is WNHNN, CDR2 SYGVQD (reference sequence). The CDR3 loop spans 15 amino acids. The ends lost 5 bases at V and 4 bases at J; junction bases unmatched: 5. The CDR3 sequence is CASSTSGSSPDTQYF. The DNA for the CDR3 is TGCGCCAGCAGTACTAGCGGGAGTTCCCCAGATACGCAGTATTTT.

The CDR3 sequence is CASSIIGTGETQYF. The CDR3 DNA reads as TGTGCCAGTAGTATAATTGGTACGGGGGAGACCCAGTACTTC. This chain uses TRBV19 with TRBJ2-5, with D perhaps TRBD2 (5 bases). Germline-derived CDR1 and CDR2 are LNHDA and SQIVND (reference sequence). V dropped 2 bases and J dropped 5 bases, with 12 bases sitting between them. The CDR3 consists of 14 residues.

The chain has TRBV18 and TRBJ2-7; 8 bases are shared with TRBD2. The CDR3 runs to 14 residues. Germline values: CDR1 KGHSH, CDR2 LQKENI. V shed 3 bases, J shed 6 bases, and the junction held 7 bases outside the gene matches. CDR3 sequence: CASSPGTRKSEQYF. The CDR3 bases are TGTGCCAGCTCACCCGGGACTAGGAAGTCCGAGCAGTACTTC.

This clone was seen just once. CDR3 DNA: TGCGCCAGCAGCGGTGGACAGACCTTGAACACTGAAGCTTTCTTT. It is translated as CASSGGQTLNTEAFF. The V gene is TRBV5-1, the J gene TRBJ1-1, with D possibly being TRBD1 (6 bases). The CDR3 has 15 residues. CDR1 is SGHRS, CDR2 YFSETQ, per germline. V was shortened by 4 bases and J by 0 bases, with 13 bases between the two germline ends.

This sequence joins TRBV7-9 and TRBJ1-5, with D possibly matching TRBD1 (6 bases). The germline V gene encodes CDR1 SEHNR and CDR2 FQNEAQ (reference sequence). The CDR3 runs 18 residues. V gave up 1 base and J gave up 4 bases, with 20 bases separating them. CDR3 sequence (DNA): TGTGCCAGCAGCTTAGGTGCTCGGGGGCAGTGGGGGAATCAGCCCCAGCATTTT. Translating it yields CASSLGARGQWGNQPQHF.

Points on this clone: This sample also contains other DNA sequences that code for the same CDR3. This chain connects TRBV30 to TRBJ2-7, with D maybe TRBD2 (5 bases). The germline V gene encodes CDR1 GTSNPN and CDR2 SVGIG (reference sequence). V dropped 0 bases and J dropped 1 base, with 13 bases sitting between them. The CDR3 spans 15 residues. This chain's CDR3 is CAWSVGGRTSYEQYF. The CDR3, as DNA: TGTGCCTGGAGTGTTGGAGGACGGACTTCCTACGAGCAGTACTTC.

This chain connects TRBV7-3 to TRBJ2-3; 8 bases are shared with TRBD2. The V and J ends lost 3 bases and 9 bases, in that order; junction bases with no gene match: 11. This CDR3 is 15 amino acids long. Germline V gene data show CDR1 as SGHTA and CDR2 as FQGTGA. The CDR3 loop is CASSLSPGSSGTQYF. The CDR3 nucleotides read TGTGCCAGCAGCTTGTCCCCTGGGTCTAGCGGGACGCAGTATTTT.

This clone appeared once. The V and J genes are TRBV4-1 and TRBJ2-7; D gene uncertain. The CDR3 loop spans 17 amino acids. The germline V gene has CDR1 MGHRA and CDR2 YSYEKL. The germline V and J ends were trimmed by 0 bases and 5 bases, with 20 bases remaining between them. For the CDR3, the DNA is TGCGCCAGCAGCCAAGACCCTTTCCGGGTTCGGAGCGACGAGCAGTACTTC. It yields the protein CASSQDPFRVRSDEQYF.

This sequence joins TRBV20-1 and TRBJ1-6, with D hard to call. The ends were cut back, 2 bases at V and 11 bases at J, with 7 bases in the middle. The CDR3 extends over 11 amino acids. Germline-derived CDR1 and CDR2 are DFQATT and SNEGSKA (reference sequence). For the CDR3, the DNA is TGCAGTGCTAGAAATCAGGCACCCCTCCACTTT. It encodes CSARNQAPLHF.

The J gene is TRBJ2-7, the V gene TRBV2; no reliable D call. Between the trimmed V and J ends, which lost 3 bases and 1 base, there was a span of 4 bases. Germline CDR1 SNHLY, CDR2 FYNNEI. CDR3 size: 12 residues. In nucleotides, the CDR3 is TGTGCCAGCAGTGACCAGTCCTACGAGCAGTACTTC. It encodes CASSDQSYEQYF.

The rearrangement links TRBV15 to TRBJ2-1; D perhaps matches TRBD2 (5 bases). Germline V gene sequence: CDR1 LNHNV, CDR2 YYDKDF (reference sequence). Trimming pared 1 base from V and 5 bases from J, leaving 15 bases between. CDR3 length: 16 amino acids. The CDR3 sequence is CATSRAVRAADNEQFF. CDR3 sequence (DNA): TGTGCCACCAGCAGAGCCGTGAGAGCGGCCGACAATGAGCAGTTCTTC.